This T cell receptor beta chain was recorded in a study of cytomegalovirus exposure and HLA in healthy donors. With 5 bases clipped from V and 3 bases from J, the junction kept 11 bases outside the gene matches. The CDR3 is 16 amino acids. Germline-derived CDR1 and CDR2 are LNHDA and SQIVND (reference sequence). Findings and limits, study-wide: In an earlier analysis, in fewer than 700 donors, most V segments appeared productive either ~87% or ~30% of the time.

A word on this clone: Its antigen is unidentified.

Researchers ran the PCR with 60 Vbeta and 13 Jbeta primers. Using immunoSEQ multiplex PCR, the repertoire was profiled, and TCRdb retains in-frame clones only, with some absent. This sample has approximately 160,000 clones; around 68% occur once, and the top ten carry 1.3% to 1.5%. The sequence was collected from a man between 50 and 59 years old in good health and CMV-seronegative. The source material was PBMCs. V is TRBV19 and J is TRBJ2-3, with 7 bases matching TRBD2. CDR3 protein: CASSGRTGGSTDTQYF. The CDR3 DNA reads TGTGCCAGTAGTGGTAGGACGGGGGGAAGTACAGATACGCAGTATTTT.